Shown below are 7 T cell receptor beta chains from a single sample sequenced in a study of blood T cell repertoires in COVID-19. The table came from immunoSEQ multiplex PCR; TCRdb's copy has only in-frame clones and leaves some out. Found here are approximately 77,000 clones, about 80% of them singletons; the top ten hold around 5.2%. What was sequenced was peripheral blood. Every receptor here comes from a woman in her 70s with acute or convalescent COVID-19.

V gene TRBV2 combines with J gene TRBJ2-7; 7 positions match TRBD1. Germline V CDR1 and CDR2: SNHLY, FYNNEI. V shed 5 bases and J 2 bases; nucleotides not matched to a gene: 15. CDR3 length: 17 amino acids. The DNA for the CDR3 is TGTGCCAGCAGTCCAACGGGTCGCCGGGACAGAGCCTACGAGCAGTACTTC. It translates to CASSPTGRRDRAYEQYF.

This clone was found a few times. J is TRBJ1-6 and V is TRBV10-1, with D possibly matching TRBD1 (6 bases). This CDR3 has 16 residues. With 6 bases removed from V and 5 bases from J, the gap between germline ends came to 17 bases. CDR1 is WNHNN and CDR2 is SYGVQD in the germline V gene (reference sequence). This chain's CDR3 is CASSKRPGTHNSPLHF. CDR3 sequence (DNA): TGCGCCAGCAGCAAGAGACCCGGGACACATAATTCACCCCTCCACTTT.

This chain links TRBV3-1 (or the pseudogene TRBV3-2) with TRBJ1-3; D is undetermined. Germline V gene sequence: CDR1 LGHDT, CDR2 YNNKEL (reference sequence). V was shortened by 0 bases and J by 11 bases, with 14 bases between the two germline ends. The CDR3 is 14 residues long. CDR3 amino acids: CASSQEDVSGAIYF. The DNA of the CDR3 is TGTGCCAGCAGCCAAGAGGACGTTAGCGGCGCCATATATTTT.

Here the CDR3 reads CASSTTGRVSGYTF. CDR3 sequence (DNA): TGTGCCAGTAGTACTACGGGGAGAGTCAGTGGCTACACCTTC. The V and J genes are TRBV19 and TRBJ1-2, with D unclear. Trimming removed 4 bases from V and 7 bases from J, with 16 bases in between. Germline assignment: CDR1 LNHDA and CDR2 SQIVND (reference sequence). The CDR3 totals 14 residues.

This clone came up once. V and J are TRBV7-9 and TRBJ1-2; D call uncertain. CDR1 is SEHNR and CDR2 is FQNEAQ in the germline V gene (reference sequence). V was trimmed by 4 bases and J by 5 bases, leaving 5 bases between them. CDR3 length equals 11 residues. As DNA, the CDR3 is TGTGCCAGCAGCTCCCGGTATGGCTACACCTTC. This codes for CASSSRYGYTF.

This clone was seen once. The chain combines TRBV6-6 with TRBJ2-3; 7 bases align to TRBD2. This CDR3 has 16 amino acids. The V gene end was trimmed by 0 bases and the J gene end by 6 bases; junction bases not matched to a gene: 9. Germline CDR1 and CDR2: MNHNY and SVGAGI (reference sequence). CDR3 in amino acids: CASSYSQGAGIDTQYF. CDR3 sequence (DNA): TGTGCCAGCAGTTACTCGCAGGGAGCGGGGATTGATACGCAGTATTTT.

The count of this clone is one. The chain recombines TRBV5-1 with TRBJ2-1; 7 bases align to TRBD1. Per germline, CDR1 SGHRS and CDR2 YFSETQ. V lost 4 bases to trimming and J lost 0 bases; unmatched junction nucleotides: 7. The CDR3 has 16 amino acids. The CDR3 DNA is TGCGCCAGCAGCACGGACAGGATGAGCTCCTACAATGAGCAGTTCTTC. Its translation is CASSTDRMSSYNEQFF.